This TCR beta chain originates from a study of TIL therapy for anti-PD-1-resistant metastatic lung cancer. The libraries were made with immunoSEQ v3. The method was immunoSEQ multiplex PCR; TCRdb's version includes in-frame clones alone and lacks a portion of them. Here the sample spans 50,000 or so clones, less than 75% being singletons. Trimming pared 5 bases from V and 7 bases from J, leaving 9 bases between. Germline CDR1 reads SGHTA; CDR2 reads FQGNSA. This CDR3 spans 12 amino acids. Time point given: pre-treatment sample, taken before nivolumab and TIL therapy. Tumor tissue came from excised metastases, mostly pleural nodules or supraclavicular lymph nodes. Patients then received nivolumab; progressors got lymphodepletion, TIL and IL-2.

The chain links TRBV7-2 to TRBJ2-4; D remains unclear. The receptor was derived from a person aged 25-85 years with non-small cell lung cancer. The sample consisted of tumor tissue, taken at baseline. The CDR3 DNA sequence: TGTGCCAGCAGCCTCACCGGTAACATTCAGTACTTC. Amino acids: CASSLTGNIQYF.